The table lists the clone carrying this T cell receptor beta chain with many counts. Its antigen remains unknown. The source of the sample is a study of T cell repertoires in cytomegalovirus infection. Study in general: Public signatures in TCR beta pointed to CMV infection and matching HLA type. Overall study results and limits: HLA-C-restricted, CMV-specific TCR beta clonotypes were dominant ex vivo. Carriage of CMV together with the relevant HLA was identifiable through cumulative public TCR beta family frequency.

Each CDR3 protein gets one entry after TCRdb re-called the reads with MiXCR. There are 250,000 to 300,000 distinct CDR3 sequences in the sample; around 9% occur only once, and about 14% lies in the top ten. The CDR3 is 14 amino acids. Per germline, CDR1 MDHEN and CDR2 SYDVKM. V dropped 6 bases and J dropped 2; count of bases not matched to a gene: 4. This chain connects TRBV28 to TRBJ1-5; 7 bases align to TRBD1. The sample taken for sequencing was PBMCs. This clonotype was obtained from a human donor in good health (CMV status not recorded). Some clones in this sample may be carry-over from other donors' samples. CDR3 in amino acids: CASRGGLGNQPQHF. CDR3 bases: TGTGCCAGCAGAGGGGGCCTGGGCAATCAGCCCCAGCATTTT.